The rows below give T cell receptor beta chains drawn from one sample of a study of T-cell memory formation after mild COVID-19. TCRdb reprocessed the 5' RACE reads with MiXCR, giving one entry per CDR3 protein. Of around 250,000 distinct CDR3 sequences listed, about 17% are singletons. Sequencing was carried out using PBMCs or a T cell subset sorted from them (not recorded which). The receptor source for this set is a man in his late teens or twenties who had mild COVID-19 (a few samples of this study predate the infection). Cell type and time point are not known. CDR3s include the opening cysteine and the closing phenylalanine or tryptophan. Fields, in order: J gene, clone size, V gene, D gene, CDR3 protein, CDR3 DNA. The D gene is left open where the match is weak. Clone sizes are given selectively: once, few, many, or a class where the clone is expanded.

TRBJ2-3,few,TRBV9,-,CASSYRRFDTQYF,TGTGCCAGCAGCTACCGTAGGTTCGATACGCAGTATTTT
TRBJ1-4,-,TRBV7-9,TRBD1,CASSFGTGRDEKLFF,TGTGCCAGCAGCTTCGGGACAGGTAGAGATGAAAAACTGTTTTTT
TRBJ2-4,-,TRBV9,TRBD1,CASSVSDRVDIQYF,TGTGCCAGCAGCGTATCCGACAGGGTGGACATTCAGTACTTC
TRBJ2-3,-,TRBV11-1,TRBD2,CASSGPGLADRTQYF,TGTGCCAGCTCGGGACCGGGACTAGCGGACCGTACGCAGTATTTT
TRBJ2-1,many,TRBV23-1,TRBD2,CASSPSGGEDNEQFF,TGCGCCAGCAGCCCGAGCGGGGGTGAGGACAATGAGCAGTTCTTC
TRBJ2-3,few,TRBV29-1,-,CSVEKRGTQYF,TGCAGCGTTGAAAAGAGGGGGACGCAGTATTTT
TRBJ1-2,few,TRBV7-9,-,CASSPPGQIYGYTF,TGTGCCAGCAGCCCACCAGGACAGATCTATGGCTACACCTTC
TRBJ2-7,-,TRBV7-9,-,CASSPPAGAYEQYF,TGTGCCAGCAGCCCCCCGGCGGGTGCCTACGAGCAGTACTTC
TRBJ1-2,once,TRBV7-8,TRBD1,CASSSYETGTDGYTF,TGTGCCAGCAGCTCATACGAGACAGGGACAGATGGCTACACCTTC
TRBJ2-5,many,TRBV5-6,-,CASRPFGQGGETQYF,TGTGCCAGCAGACCATTCGGACAGGGAGGGGAGACCCAGTACTTC
TRBJ2-5,many,TRBV18,-,CASSPMIETQYF,TGTGCCAGCTCACCAATGATCGAGACCCAGTACTTC
TRBJ1-2,few,TRBV7-2,-,CASSLYGYTF,TGTGCCAGCAGCTTATATGGCTACACCTTC
TRBJ2-2,few,TRBV11-2,-,CASSFRAPGELFF,TGTGCCAGCAGCTTCCGGGCACCCGGGGAGCTGTTTTTT
TRBJ2-1,-,TRBV20-1,-,CSARDQEGGNEQFF,TGCAGTGCTAGAGATCAGGAGGGGGGCAATGAGCAGTTCTTC
TRBJ2-5,-,TRBV18,-,CASSPGSGRETQYF,TGTGCCAGCTCACCCGGATCGGGTCGAGAGACCCAGTACTTC
TRBJ1-5,-,TRBV6-5,-,CASSSGPAGLSNQPQHF,TGTGCCAGCAGTTCAGGTCCGGCAGGGCTTTCCAATCAGCCCCAGCATTTT
TRBJ2-5,-,TRBV18,-,CASSPPGGGFQETQYF,TGTGCCAGCTCACCCCCGGGCGGGGGCTTCCAAGAGACCCAGTACTTC
TRBJ2-3,-,TRBV30,-,CALTSLGWADTQYF,TGTGCCTTAACGTCCCTAGGGTGGGCAGATACGCAGTATTTT
TRBJ2-7,few,TRBV29-1,TRBD2,CSVAGGSSYEQYF,TGCAGTGTAGCGGGGGGAAGCTCCTACGAGCAGTACTTC
TRBJ2-5,-,TRBV2,-,CASSERETQYF,TGTGCCAGCAGTGAACGGGAGACCCAGTACTTC
TRBJ2-1,many,TRBV7-2,-,CASSSQGIEQFF,TGTGCCAGCAGCTCACAGGGCATTGAGCAGTTCTTC
TRBJ1-1,-,TRBV15,-,CATSRTGNTEAFF,TGTGCCACCAGCAGAACAGGGAACACTGAAGCTTTCTTT